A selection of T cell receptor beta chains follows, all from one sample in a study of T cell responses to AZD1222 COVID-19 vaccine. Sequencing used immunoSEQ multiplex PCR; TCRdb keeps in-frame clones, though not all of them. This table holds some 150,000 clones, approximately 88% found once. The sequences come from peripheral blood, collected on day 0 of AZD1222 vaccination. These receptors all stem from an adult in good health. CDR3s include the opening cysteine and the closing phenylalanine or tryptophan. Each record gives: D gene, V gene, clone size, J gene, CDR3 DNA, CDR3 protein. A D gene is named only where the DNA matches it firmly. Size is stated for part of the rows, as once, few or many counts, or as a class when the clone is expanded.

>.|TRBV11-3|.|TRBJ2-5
TGTGCCAGCAGCTTAGGTCCGGGTATAGCGACCCAGTACTTC
CASSLGPGIATQYF
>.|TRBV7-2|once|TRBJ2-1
TGTGCCAGCAGCTCGTCCCCGGGAAGCTCCTACAATGAGCAGTTCTTC
CASSSSPGSSYNEQFF
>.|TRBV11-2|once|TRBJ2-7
TGTGCCAGCAGCTTTAATCCCCAGGGTAGCTACGAGCAGTACTTC
CASSFNPQGSYEQYF
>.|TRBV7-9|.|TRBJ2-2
TGTGCCAGCAGCTTAGTTAAAGCGAACACCGGGGAGCTGTTTTTT
CASSLVKANTGELFF
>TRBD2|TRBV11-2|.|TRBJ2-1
TGTGCCAGCAGCCATATAGCGGGGGGCCACAATGAGCAGTTCTTC
CASSHIAGGHNEQFF
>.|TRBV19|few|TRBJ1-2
TGTGCCAGTAGGAAGGGGTCTGGGGTTGGCTACACCTTC
CASRKGSGVGYTF
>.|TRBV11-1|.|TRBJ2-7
TGTGCCAGCAGCTTAGCTTCCGCTACTTACTACGAGCAGTACTTC
CASSLASATYYEQYF
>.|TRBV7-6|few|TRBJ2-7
TGTGCCAGCAGCTTAGCGTTAGGTGTCTTGGGCGCCTACGAGCAGTACTTC
CASSLALGVLGAYEQYF
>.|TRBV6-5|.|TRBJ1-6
TGTGCCAGCAGTTTTGGGGTAGGGACCTCACCCCTCCACTTT
CASSFGVGTSPLHF
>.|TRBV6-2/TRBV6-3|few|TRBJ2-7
TGTGCCAGCAGTTGGAGCGAGGTATACGAGCAGTACTTC
CASSWSEVYEQYF
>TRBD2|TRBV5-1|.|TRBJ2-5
TGCGCCAGCAGCTTGGAGGCGGCGGGAGGGCCGGGCGAGACCCAGTACTTC
CASSLEAAGGPGETQYF
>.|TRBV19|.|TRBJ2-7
TGTGCCAGTAGTCCGCGGGGGCCTACCTACGAGCAGTACTTC
CASSPRGPTYEQYF
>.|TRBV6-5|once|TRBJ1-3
TGTGCCAGCAGTTACTCGATAGGAAACACCATATATTTT
CASSYSIGNTIYF
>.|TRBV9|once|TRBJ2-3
TGTGCCAGCAGCATTTCAGCGGGCGATACGCAGTATTTT
CASSISAGDTQYF
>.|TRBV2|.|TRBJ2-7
TGTGCCAGCAGTGCGTGGGGGAGCCGAGTCGAGCAGTACTTC
CASSAWGSRVEQYF
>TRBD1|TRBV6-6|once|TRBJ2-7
TGTGCCAGCAGTTACTTGGGGACAGGGAATTACGAGCAGTACTTC
CASSYLGTGNYEQYF
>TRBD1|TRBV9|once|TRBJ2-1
TGTGCCAGCAGCTTCCGGGACAGTGGGGACAATGAGCAGTTCTTC
CASSFRDSGDNEQFF
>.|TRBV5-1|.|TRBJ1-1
TGCGCCAGCAGCTCGCTCACCCAAGGGACTGAAGCTTTCTTT
CASSSLTQGTEAFF
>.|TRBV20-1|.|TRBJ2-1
TGCAGTGCTAGTCCCAATCCGTCGGGCCACTCGAGCTCCTACAATGAGCAGTTCTTC
CSASPNPSGHSSSYNEQFF
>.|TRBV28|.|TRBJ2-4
TGTGCCAGCAGTTTATATACAGCATCCAAAAACATTCAGTACTTC
CASSLYTASKNIQYF
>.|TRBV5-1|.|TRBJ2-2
TGCGCCAGCAGCCGCGGACCCGGGGAGCTGTTTTTT
CASSRGPGELFF
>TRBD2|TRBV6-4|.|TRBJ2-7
TGTGCCAGCAGTGACGGGGGACTAGGCGAGCAGTACTTC
CASSDGGLGEQYF
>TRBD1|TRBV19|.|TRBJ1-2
TGTGCCAGTAGTTCCCATTGGCCGGGACAGTTCGACTATGGCTACACCTTC
CASSSHWPGQFDYGYTF
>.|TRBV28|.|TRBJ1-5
TGTGCCAGCAGTCACCCCAGACGGGGAGTAAAATTTAATCAGCCCCAGCATTTT
CASSHPRRGVKFNQPQHF
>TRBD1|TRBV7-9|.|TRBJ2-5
TGTGCCAGCAGCTTCACCGGGACAGGGGGCTGGCAAGAGACCCAGTACTTC
CASSFTGTGGWQETQYF
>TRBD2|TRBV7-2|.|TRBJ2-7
TGTGCCAGCAGCCAGACTAGCGGGAGGACCGAGCAGTACTTC
CASSQTSGRTEQYF
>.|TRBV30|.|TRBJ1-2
TGTGCCTGGAGTCTGACGACGGTTTCTAACTATGGCTACACCTTC
CAWSLTTVSNYGYTF
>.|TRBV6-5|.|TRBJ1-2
TGTGCCAGCAGTCCGTCTGGGTTCTATGGCTACACCTTC
CASSPSGFYGYTF
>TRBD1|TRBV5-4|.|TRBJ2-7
TGTGCCAGCAGCTTCGACAGGGCGGCCTACGAGCAGTACTTC
CASSFDRAAYEQYF
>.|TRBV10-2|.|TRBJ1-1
TGCGCCAGCAGTTCGTGGGGGAGCACTGAAGCTTTCTTT
CASSSWGSTEAFF
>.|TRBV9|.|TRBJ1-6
TGTGCCAGCAGCGCGGGGGGTAATTCACCCCTCCACTTT
CASSAGGNSPLHF
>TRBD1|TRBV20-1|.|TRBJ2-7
TGCAGTGCTAGTGAGGGGGACAGGGGGGTATCCTACGAGCAGTACTTC
CSASEGDRGVSYEQYF
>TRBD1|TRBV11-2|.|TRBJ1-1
TGTGCCAGCAGCCTCACAGGGGCCACTGAAGCTTTCTTT
CASSLTGATEAFF
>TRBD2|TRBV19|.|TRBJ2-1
TGTGCCAGTAGTATAAACCTAGCGGCTGAGCAGTTCTTC
CASSINLAAEQFF
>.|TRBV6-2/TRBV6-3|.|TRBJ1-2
TGTGCCAGCAGTTGGGGGACCGAGGGGGGCTACACCTTC
CASSWGTEGGYTF
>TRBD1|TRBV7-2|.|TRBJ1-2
TGTGCCAGCAGCCGCACCGTTGGACAGGGATATGGCTACACCTTC
CASSRTVGQGYGYTF
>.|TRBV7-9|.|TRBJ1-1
TGTGCCAGCAGCTTAGAAGGGACCCTCATCGGGAACACTGAAGCTTTCTTT
CASSLEGTLIGNTEAFF
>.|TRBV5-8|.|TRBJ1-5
TGTGCCAGCAGCTTGGGCAGGGACCAGCCCCAGCATTTT
CASSLGRDQPQHF
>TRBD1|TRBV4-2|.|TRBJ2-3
TGTGCCAGCAGCCCGAGACAGGGGGGCACAGATACGCAGTATTTT
CASSPRQGGTDTQYF
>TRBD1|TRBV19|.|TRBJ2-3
TGTGCCAGTAGTCTTCGACAGGGAACAGATACGCAGTATTTT
CASSLRQGTDTQYF
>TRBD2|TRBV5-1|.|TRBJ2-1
TGCGCCAGCAGCCGCGGGACTAGCGGGAGATTGGTAGGGAACAATGAGCAGTTCTTC
CASSRGTSGRLVGNNEQFF
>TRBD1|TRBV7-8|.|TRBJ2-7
TGTGCCAGCAGCTTCGTACCTCTCTACAGGGGTTCCTACGAGCAGTACTTC
CASSFVPLYRGSYEQYF
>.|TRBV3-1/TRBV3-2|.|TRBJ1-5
TGTGCCAGCAGCCAAAGACAGCCCCAGCATTTT
CASSQRQPQHF
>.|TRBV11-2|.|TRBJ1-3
TGTGCCAGCAACCCTCCGGCGGGAAACACCATATATTTT
CASNPPAGNTIYF
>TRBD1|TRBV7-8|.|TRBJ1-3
TGTGCCAGCAGCCCGGACAGGTTGGGAAACACCATATATTTT
CASSPDRLGNTIYF
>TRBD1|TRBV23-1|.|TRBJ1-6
TGCGCCAGCAGCCACCGGGACAGAAGCCCGACACCCCTCCACTTT
CASSHRDRSPTPLHF
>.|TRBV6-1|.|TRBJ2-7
TGTGCCAGCAGTGACCTAGAGGATAACTACGAGCAGTACTTC
CASSDLEDNYEQYF
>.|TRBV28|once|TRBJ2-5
TGTGCCAGCGGCACAGGGTGGCCCCTTCAAGAGACCCAGTACTTC
CASGTGWPLQETQYF
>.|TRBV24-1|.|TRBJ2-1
TGTGCCACCAGTGATATACCGGGGCCCACCTACAATGAGCAGTTCTTC
CATSDIPGPTYNEQFF
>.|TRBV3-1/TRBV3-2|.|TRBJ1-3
TGTGCCAGCAGCCAAGGTAGGGGCGGAAACACCATATATTTT
CASSQGRGGNTIYF
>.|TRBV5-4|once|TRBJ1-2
TGTGCCAGCAGCTTTGACGGTATAAGGGGCTACACCTTC
CASSFDGIRGYTF
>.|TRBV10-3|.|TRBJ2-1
TGTGCCATCAGTGCACACAATGAGCAGTTCTTC
CAISAHNEQFF